The rows below give T cell receptor beta chains drawn from one sample of a study of blood T cell repertoires in COVID-19. Repertoires were generated with immunoSEQ multiplex PCR, while TCRdb's copy carries only in-frame clones and drops some. The data show around 160,000 clones, around 84% seen once. The material sequenced was peripheral blood. These receptor sequences come from a human donor in a cohort sampled during active COVID-19. Both conserved end residues are part of each CDR3.

J: TRBJ1-6
V: TRBV5-4
CDR3: CASSPSAGGISPLHF

J: TRBJ2-1
V: TRBV15
CDR3: CATSRGGDLKGEQFF

J: TRBJ2-7
V: TRBV6-2/TRBV6-3
CDR3: CASSYSFLTSSYEQYF

J: TRBJ1-2
V: TRBV28
CDR3: CASSSENYGYTF

J: TRBJ1-5
V: TRBV7-8
CDR3: CASSPGDQPQHF

J: TRBJ2-1
V: TRBV10-3
CDR3: CAISESERLVQFF

J: TRBJ1-1
V: TRBV4-3
CDR3: CASSQDWASQNTEAFF

J: TRBJ2-5
V: TRBV11-3
CDR3: CASSLGPEETQYF

J: TRBJ2-2
V: TRBV2
CDR3: CASIGQPTGELFF

J: TRBJ1-2
V: TRBV15
CDR3: CATSRDGGREGYTF

J: TRBJ1-4
V: TRBV28
CDR3: CASRGATNEKLFF

J: TRBJ2-5
V: TRBV19
CDR3: CASSGGGGIETQYF

J: TRBJ2-7
V: TRBV20-1
CDR3: CSARGGYEQYF

J: TRBJ1-1
V: TRBV5-6
CDR3: CASSLPRNTEAFF

J: TRBJ2-7
V: TRBV28
CDR3: CASSFFLAGSYEQYF

J: TRBJ2-7
V: TRBV7-2
CDR3: CASTPDRISYEQYF

J: TRBJ1-2
V: TRBV7-9
CDR3: CASSLAITGLGYGYTF

J: TRBJ1-2
V: TRBV10-3
CDR3: CASSDSLRGYTF

J: TRBJ1-2
V: TRBV4-3
CDR3: CASSPSDSYGYTF

J: TRBJ2-5
V: TRBV2
CDR3: CASKVAGGPRGTQYF

J: TRBJ2-1
V: TRBV4-1
CDR3: CASSQDPGRGDEQFF

J: TRBJ1-1
V: TRBV4-3
CDR3: CASGLTAGNTEAFF

J: TRBJ1-3
V: TRBV11-3
CDR3: CACGEVGNTIYF

J: TRBJ1-1
V: TRBV4-1
CDR3: CASSPSHLRNTEAFF

J: TRBJ2-7
V: TRBV12-5
CDR3: CASGLTGSHEQYF

J: TRBJ1-1
V: TRBV6-2/TRBV6-3
CDR3: CASSQGYTEAFF

J: TRBJ1-6
V: TRBV19
CDR3: CASSVLQGGMASPLHF

J: TRBJ2-5
V: TRBV7-2
CDR3: CASSLGGRETQYF

J: TRBJ1-2
V: TRBV30
CDR3: CAWRFPGTGTNYGYTF

J: TRBJ2-2
V: TRBV16
CDR3: CASSQGRTTGELFF

J: TRBJ2-2
V: TRBV18
CDR3: CASSPSVSGNTGELFF

J: TRBJ2-3
V: TRBV2
CDR3: CASSEATGTITDTQYF

J: TRBJ1-1
V: TRBV12-3/TRBV12-4
CDR3: CASSWSGTTEAFF

J: TRBJ1-3
V: TRBV9
CDR3: CASSGGPGSGNTIYF

J: TRBJ1-6
V: TRBV5-1
CDR3: CASSLGQGGVSPLHF

J: TRBJ1-2
V: TRBV3-1/TRBV3-2
CDR3: CASSASGTGPYGYTF

J: TRBJ1-2
V: TRBV19
CDR3: CASSLRGNYGYTF

J: TRBJ2-5
V: TRBV18
CDR3: CASSPLSGTYQETQYF

J: TRBJ1-4
V: TRBV30
CDR3: CAWQGMEKLFF